The next 8 T cell receptor beta chains were all read from a single sample in a study of OX40 agonist ivuxolimab in advanced cancers. Library creation used the immunoSEQ multiplex PCR assay. Drawn from immuneACCESS, this table holds only the in-frame rearrangements with V and J called that TCRdb kept. Clones are partly lost; checked studies trace under half to an unresolved V gene and leave the rest unexplained. This sample holds some 66,000 clones; roughly four fifths were observed only once. Jointly, the top ten make up 2% to 2.5% of the sample. The starting material was CD4+ or CD8+ T cells sorted from blood, obtained in a trial of the OX40 agonist ivuxolimab. These receptors all come from an adult with an advanced solid tumor such as melanoma, head and neck, liver or kidney cancer.

The chain links TRBV15 to TRBJ1-1; TRBD1 matches at 9 bases. V gave up 1 base and J gave up 0 bases; unmatched junction bases: 6. The germline CDR1 and CDR2 sequences are LNHNV and YYDKDF (reference sequence). The CDR3 is 17 residues long. This chain's CDR3 is CATSRVWGTGLNTEAFF. The CDR3, as DNA: TGTGCCACCAGCAGAGTTTGGGGGACAGGGTTGAACACTGAAGCTTTCTTT.

The chain carries TRBV7-6 and TRBJ2-7; D is unclear. Trimming pared 4 bases from V and 2 bases from J, leaving 15 bases between. Germline CDR1 and CDR2: SGHVS and FNYEAQ. The CDR3 loop spans 15 amino acids. The CDR3 DNA sequence: TGTGCCAGCAGCTCAACCGCCCACGGCCCCTACGAGCAGTACTTC. Its protein product is CASSSTAHGPYEQYF.

V gene TRBV11-3 combines with J gene TRBJ2-1; 9 bases line up with TRBD2. CDR1 and CDR2 (germline): SGHNT, YENEEA. The CDR3 totals 17 residues. The junction had 4 bases not matched to a gene; V was cut back by 1 base and J by 0 bases. The CDR3 nucleotides are TGTGCCAGCAGCTTAGGATTAGCGGGAGCCTCCTACAATGAGCAGTTCTTC. Protein product: CASSLGLAGASYNEQFF. Drawing the rest from reference TRBV11-3 and TRBJ2-1, the complete variable domain is EAGVVQSPRYKIIEKKQPVAFWCNPISGHNTLYWYLQNLGQGPELLIRYENEEAVDDSQLPKDRFSAERLKGVDSTLKIQPAELGDSAVYLCASSLGLAGASYNEQFFGPGTRLTVL.

V gene TRBV19 combines with J gene TRBJ2-1; D is perhaps TRBD1 or TRBD2 (5 bases each). CDR1 LNHDA and CDR2 SQIVND come from the germline V gene (reference sequence). The V and J ends lost 0 bases and 0 bases respectively, with 6 bases between them. The length of the CDR3 is 15 residues. CDR3 residues: CASSIDGASYNEQFF. In nucleotides, the CDR3 is TGTGCCAGTAGTATAGACGGGGCCTCCTACAATGAGCAGTTCTTC.

V is TRBV5-1 and J is TRBJ2-7; 14 bases are shared with TRBD2. Germline CDR1 SGHRS, CDR2 YFSETQ. The CDR3 sequence is 17 residues long. V gave up 4 bases and J gave up 7 bases; unmatched junction bases: 13. Here the CDR3 reads CASSDIGGTSGSNEQYF. The CDR3 DNA reads as TGCGCCAGCAGCGATATAGGTGGGACTAGCGGGAGTAATGAGCAGTACTTC.

The rearrangement uses TRBV14 and TRBJ1-1; D might be TRBD1 (5 bases). V lost 2 bases to trimming and J lost 5 bases, with 15 bases between them. Looked up from germline, CDR1 is SGHDN and CDR2 is FVKESK. The CDR3 covers 15 residues. CDR3 coding DNA: TGTGCCAGCAGCCAACTCGCCGGGGGGATGACTGAAGCTTTCTTT. This translates into CASSQLAGGMTEAFF. The full variable domain, completed using reference TRBV14 and TRBJ1-1, is EAGVTQFPSHSVIEKGQTVTLRCDPISGHDNLYWYRRVMGKEIKFLLHFVKESKQDESGMPNNRFLAERTGGTYSTLKVQPAELEDSGVYFCASSQLAGGMTEAFFGQGTRLTVV.

The chain links TRBV6-1 to TRBJ2-3; D gene uncertain. The CDR3 is 12 residues long. CDR1 MNHNS and CDR2 SASEGT come from the germline V gene. The V end was cut by 10 bases, the J end by 5 bases, with 13 bases between. This chain's CDR3 is CATQGVRDTQYF. The CDR3 DNA is TGTGCCACCCAAGGCGTGAGAGATACGCAGTATTTT.

The chain uses TRBV18 and TRBJ2-7; 12 bases fit TRBD2. The V gene's germline CDR1 is KGHSH and CDR2 LQKENI. The V gene end was trimmed by 3 bases and the J gene end by 7 bases; junction bases not matched to a gene: 7. The CDR3 spans 15 residues. The CDR3 DNA sequence: TGTGCCAGCTCACCGACTAGCGGGGGAACGACGGAGCAGTACTTC. Its protein is CASSPTSGGTTEQYF.